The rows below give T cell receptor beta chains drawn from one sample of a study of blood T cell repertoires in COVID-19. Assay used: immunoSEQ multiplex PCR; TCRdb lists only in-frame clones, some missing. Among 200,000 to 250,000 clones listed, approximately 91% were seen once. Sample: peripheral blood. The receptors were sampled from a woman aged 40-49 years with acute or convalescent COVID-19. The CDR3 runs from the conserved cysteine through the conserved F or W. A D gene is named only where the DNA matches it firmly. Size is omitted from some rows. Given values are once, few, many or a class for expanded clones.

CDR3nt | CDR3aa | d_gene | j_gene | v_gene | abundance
TGTGCCAGCAGCTCCATGGACGGGGAAAACATTCAGTACTTC | CASSSMDGENIQYF | . | TRBJ2-4 | TRBV5-5 | .
TGCAGCGTTGGGAAGGGGATGGAGTATGGCTACACCTTC | CSVGKGMEYGYTF | . | TRBJ1-2 | TRBV29-1 | once
TGTGCCAGCAGCCCACCCCGACGACAGGGCCCCACAGATACGCAGTATTTT | CASSPPRRQGPTDTQYF | TRBD1 | TRBJ2-3 | TRBV7-8 | .
TGTGCCAGTAGTACAAGGGAGGTGGGGTCCTTCTATGGCTACACCTTC | CASSTREVGSFYGYTF | . | TRBJ1-2 | TRBV19 | .
TGCGCCAGCAGCCAAGACTCAAGGGCGGGCACCGGGGAGCTGTTTTTT | CASSQDSRAGTGELFF | . | TRBJ2-2 | TRBV4-1 | .
TGCGCCAGCAGCTCCCGGACAGGGGTGGGAGAGACCCAGTACTTC | CASSSRTGVGETQYF | TRBD1 | TRBJ2-5 | TRBV5-1 | .
TGTGCCAGTATTAGGAGGGGGCAACAGCCCCAGCATTTT | CASIRRGQQPQHF | TRBD1 | TRBJ1-5 | TRBV19 | .
TGTGCTAGTGGTCCCGGACAGGGAGACCAGCCCCAGCATTTT | CASGPGQGDQPQHF | TRBD1 | TRBJ1-5 | TRBV12-5 | .
TGTGCCAGCAGCCAAGTTGTAGAAAACATTCAGTACTTC | CASSQVVENIQYF | . | TRBJ2-4 | TRBV4-2 | .
TGTGCCAGCACTCAGGGGGCGTTGGGCATGAACACTGAAGCTTTCTTT | CASTQGALGMNTEAFF | TRBD1 | TRBJ1-1 | TRBV2 | few
TGTGCCAGCAGCCATACGGACAGTCGTGAGACCCAGTACTTC | CASSHTDSRETQYF | . | TRBJ2-5 | TRBV27 | few
TGCGCCAGCAGCTTGAAGGGGTTAGGCCCCCTCCACTTT | CASSLKGLGPLHF | . | TRBJ1-6 | TRBV5-1 | .
TGTGCCAGCAGTGAACGGAGCGGGAGCTCCTACAATGAGCAGTTCTTC | CASSERSGSSYNEQFF | TRBD2 | TRBJ2-1 | TRBV25-1 | .
TGTGCCAGCAGCCAGGGGGCCAGAAGCGATAGCAATCAGCCCCAGCATTTT | CASSQGARSDSNQPQHF | . | TRBJ1-5 | TRBV3-1/TRBV3-2 | .
TGTGCCAGCAGCCCCTCGGGTCAATCCGGAAACACCATATATTTT | CASSPSGQSGNTIYF | . | TRBJ1-3 | TRBV7-3 | .
TGTGCCTCGCAATGGGACTTGAATTCACCCCTCCACTTT | CASQWDLNSPLHF | . | TRBJ1-6 | TRBV15 | .
TGTGCCATCAGTGGCAGGGCCCCCTATGGCTACACCTTC | CAISGRAPYGYTF | . | TRBJ1-2 | TRBV10-3 | .
TGTGCCAGCAGCTTATCGCCCGCAGGGACTAGCGGGGGAAATGAGCAGTTCTTC | CASSLSPAGTSGGNEQFF | TRBD2 | TRBJ2-1 | TRBV7-3 | .
TGCAGCGTTCGACAGCAGAACACTGAAGCTTTCTTT | CSVRQQNTEAFF | . | TRBJ1-1 | TRBV29-1 | .
TGCAGCGTTTTCAGACAGCCCTCTGGAAACACCATATATTTT | CSVFRQPSGNTIYF | . | TRBJ1-3 | TRBV29-1 | .
TGCGCCAGCAGCTACGGGACTATGGAGGACACCGGGGAGCTGTTTTTT | CASSYGTMEDTGELFF | TRBD2 | TRBJ2-2 | TRBV5-1 | .
TGTGCCAGCTCCCCCGAGAGCGGGGCGAGGACTGAAGCTTTCTTT | CASSPESGARTEAFF | . | TRBJ1-1 | TRBV18 | .
TGTGCCAGCAGTCCCTCCGACAGGCGCTATGGCTACACCTTC | CASSPSDRRYGYTF | . | TRBJ1-2 | TRBV27 | .
TGTGCCAGCAGCTGGGGACTAGCGGATTCCTACAATGAGCAGTTCTTC | CASSWGLADSYNEQFF | TRBD2 | TRBJ2-1 | TRBV11-3 | .
TGTGCCTGGAGTGTAACAGGGTACAATCAGCCCCAGCATTTT | CAWSVTGYNQPQHF | . | TRBJ1-5 | TRBV30 | .
TGTGCCAGCAGTTGGCCAGGGGGGCCCAACTATGGCTACACCTTC | CASSWPGGPNYGYTF | TRBD1 | TRBJ1-2 | TRBV6-2/TRBV6-3 | .
TGTGCCAGCAGCTTGGCCCCTGATCAGCCCCAGCATTTT | CASSLAPDQPQHF | . | TRBJ1-5 | TRBV5-4 | .
TGTGCCAGCAGCTTGGGGGGGGCATTTAGCAATCAGCCCCAGCATTTT | CASSLGGAFSNQPQHF | . | TRBJ1-5 | TRBV7-9 | .
TGTGCCAGCAGGGGGCGCAGCTATGGCTACACCTTC | CASRGRSYGYTF | TRBD1 | TRBJ1-2 | TRBV19 | .
TGTGCCAGCAGTCAGGGGGCCAACAATCAGCCCCAGCATTTT | CASSQGANNQPQHF | TRBD1 | TRBJ1-5 | TRBV6-5 | .
TGTGCCAGCAGCTTGCAAGGCGGAGCTTTCTTT | CASSLQGGAFF | . | TRBJ1-1 | TRBV5-6 | .
TGCGCCAGCAGCTTGGCCCCGACAGGGGTGCGAGAGACCCAGTACTTC | CASSLAPTGVRETQYF | TRBD1 | TRBJ2-5 | TRBV5-1 | .
TGCGCCAGCAGTGCGTCGAATGGGCCCTATAGCAATCAGCCCCAGCATTTT | CASSASNGPYSNQPQHF | . | TRBJ1-5 | TRBV10-2 | once
TGTGCCAGCCGGTCAGTCGACAGACATAATTCACCCCTCCACTTT | CASRSVDRHNSPLHF | . | TRBJ1-6 | TRBV27 | .
TGCGCCAGCAGCCTAACTACCGGAGATGAAGCTTTCTTT | CASSLTTGDEAFF | . | TRBJ1-1 | TRBV5-1 | .
TGTGCCAGCGGACCCCCGGGACAGGGGTCTTTCTTT | CASGPPGQGSFF | TRBD1 | TRBJ1-1 | TRBV2 | .
TGTGCCAGCAGTGACTCTGGTAGTACGAACACCGGGGAGCTGTTTTTT | CASSDSGSTNTGELFF | . | TRBJ2-2 | TRBV6-4 | .
TGTGCCAGCAGCCAAGAAGCGGGGGCGGATACGCAGTATTTT | CASSQEAGADTQYF | TRBD2 | TRBJ2-3 | TRBV3-1/TRBV3-2 | .
TGTGCCAGTAGTATAAGCGGGGGGGCAGGTGAGCAGTTCTTC | CASSISGGAGEQFF | TRBD2 | TRBJ2-1 | TRBV19 | .
TGCAGCATTTGGGGGGGCGTTGGTGAAGCTTTCTTT | CSIWGGVGEAFF | . | TRBJ1-1 | TRBV29-1 | .
TGTGCCAGCAAGACAGGGGAATCTGAGAACACTGAAGCTTTCTTT | CASKTGESENTEAFF | TRBD1 | TRBJ1-1 | TRBV6-5 | once
TGTGCCAGCTCAACCTCCGGGACAGGAAATTCACCCCTCCACTTT | CASSTSGTGNSPLHF | TRBD1 | TRBJ1-6 | TRBV18 | .
TGCAGCGTTGTAGGCGGGACCATGAACACTGAAGCTTTCTTT | CSVVGGTMNTEAFF | . | TRBJ1-1 | TRBV29-1 | .
TGTGCCAGCAGATTACAGGGGGTTGAGTCACCCCTCCACTTT | CASRLQGVESPLHF | TRBD1 | TRBJ1-6 | TRBV6-5 | once
TGTGCCAGCAGCCCTACTCGCCAGAGGGACACCGGGGAGCTGTTTTTT | CASSPTRQRDTGELFF | . | TRBJ2-2 | TRBV9 | once
TGTGCCAGCAGTTACTTAACAGGGAATGGCTACACCTTC | CASSYLTGNGYTF | . | TRBJ1-2 | TRBV6-5 | .
TGCGCCAGCAGCGGGAGGGGACAGGGACGGGAAGCTTTCTTT | CASSGRGQGREAFF | TRBD1 | TRBJ1-1 | TRBV5-1 | .
TGTGCCAGCAGCCAACAGGGGGCTGACGGCTACACCTTC | CASSQQGADGYTF | TRBD1 | TRBJ1-2 | TRBV12-3/TRBV12-4 | few
TGTGCCAGCAGTGAAGTGCACAGGGCTGGAAACACCATATATTTT | CASSEVHRAGNTIYF | . | TRBJ1-3 | TRBV6-1 | .
TGTGCCAACTTGATTCACGGGGGAAACACCATATATTTT | CANLIHGGNTIYF | . | TRBJ1-3 | TRBV12-3/TRBV12-4 | .
TGTGCCAGCAGCTTAACCACAGGGGGCGCCCCCACTGAAGCTTTCTTT | CASSLTTGGAPTEAFF | TRBD1 | TRBJ1-1 | TRBV7-3 | .
TGTGCCAGCAGCCAAGGTCCCGGACAGATCACCGGGGAGCTGTTTTTT | CASSQGPGQITGELFF | . | TRBJ2-2 | TRBV3-1/TRBV3-2 | .
TGCAGTGCTAGTGCCGTGCAGGAAAAACTGTTTTTT | CSASAVQEKLFF | . | TRBJ1-4 | TRBV20-1 | .
TGTGCCTGGAGTGTACTGGCAGCGTCGAACACTGAAGCTTTCTTT | CAWSVLAASNTEAFF | . | TRBJ1-1 | TRBV30 | .
TGTGCCATCAGTGAGGGGAACAGGGGGGGAAGCTCCTATAATTCACCCCTCCACTTT | CAISEGNRGGSSYNSPLHF | TRBD1 | TRBJ1-6 | TRBV10-3 | .
TGCGCCAGCAGCCAAGGACCGGGATCTATAGACACTGAAGCTTTCTTT | CASSQGPGSIDTEAFF | . | TRBJ1-1 | TRBV4-1 | once
TGTGCCAGCAGCCGGACCGGGACATCCAAACCTAACACCGGGGAGCTGTTTTTT | CASSRTGTSKPNTGELFF | . | TRBJ2-2 | TRBV9 | once
TGTGCCAGCAGTTACGGACCGGGACAGGGCAGTTTTGGCTACACCTTC | CASSYGPGQGSFGYTF | TRBD1 | TRBJ1-2 | TRBV6-5 | .
TGTGCCAGCAGTCTATCGGGCAGGGGTCTTTATTTT | CASSLSGRGLYF | . | TRBJ1-5 | TRBV27 | few